The 10 T cell receptor beta chains listed next were all sequenced from one sample in a study of blood T cells in healthy people across ages. It was with a sample-barcoded 5' primer and a J-beta primer mix that a second PCR of roughly 7 to 12 cycles was run. TCRdb called the 5' RACE reads again in MiXCR, with one record for every CDR3 protein. The repertoire includes over a million distinct CDR3 sequences, over 35% of them detected once, and 18% sits in the top ten. Material: blood. Source of these receptors: a woman aged 55 to 70 in good health.

The chain joins TRBV25-1 to TRBJ2-7, with 8 positions matching TRBD2. V was clipped by 2 bases and J by 7 bases; unmatched bases: 10. Germline V lookup: CDR1 MGHDK, CDR2 SYGVNS. This CDR3 comprises 15 residues. The CDR3 DNA is TGTGCCAGCAGTGAACCCGGACTAGCTCGAAATGAGCAGTACTTC. Its protein product is CASSEPGLARNEQYF.

This rearrangement joins TRBV12-3 or TRBV12-4 to TRBJ2-4; D is possibly TRBD1 (5 bases). The CDR3 has 15 residues. Trimming stripped 6 bases from V and 2 bases from J, with 14 bases between. CDR3 DNA: TGTGCCAGCAGATTATGGGCAGGGACCAAAAACATTCAGTACTTC. Its protein is CASRLWAGTKNIQYF.

This clonotype was observed a handful of times. V usage is TRBV5-1 and J usage is TRBJ2-7; D is unresolved. CDR3 length: 14 residues. The germline CDR1 and CDR2 sequences are SGHRS and YFSETQ. Trimming removed 4 bases from V and 3 bases from J, with 14 bases in between. This chain's CDR3 is CASSDGADSYEQYF. The CDR3 DNA sequence: TGCGCCAGCAGCGATGGCGCGGATAGCTACGAGCAGTACTTC.

This sequence joins TRBV6-5 and TRBJ2-1; 7 positions match TRBD2. This CDR3 is built from 14 residues. J was trimmed by 2 bases and V by 2 bases; bases with no gene match: 0. CDR1 and CDR2 (germline): MNHEY, SVGAGI. The chain's CDR3 is CASSYTSAYNEQFF. DNA of the CDR3: TGTGCCAGCAGTTACACTAGCGCCTACAATGAGCAGTTCTTC.

A remark on this clonotype: A single base separates this from a much larger clone, so it may be a read error. The chain uses TRBV7-2 and TRBJ2-7, with 9 bases lining up with TRBD2. CDR3 length: 16 residues. Trimming cost V 5 bases and J 7 bases; bases outside gene matches: 15. Per germline, CDR1 SGHTA and CDR2 FQGNSA. The CDR3 region has the DNA TGTGCCAGCAGCAGGGATAGCGGGAGCTCCTACAATGAGCAGTACTTC. Translation: CASSRDSGSSYNEQYF.

The CDR3 loop reads CASSLDNSYEQYF. CDR3 sequence (DNA): TGTGCCAGCAGTTTGGACAACTCCTACGAGCAGTACTTC. V and J are TRBV12-3 or TRBV12-4 and TRBJ2-7; D may be TRBD1 (5 bases). The CDR3 consists of 13 residues. V lost 3 bases and J 0 bases, leaving 6 bases between the germline ends.

As for this clonotype: One end of the junction does not line up with germline, which may come from a read error. This chain links TRBV7-9 with TRBJ2-1; maybe TRBD2 (6 bases). Germline V lookup: CDR1 SEHNR, CDR2 FQNEAQ (reference sequence). CDR3 length: 14 residues. This CDR3 is CASKVAGTDKEQFF. The CDR3, as DNA: TGTGCCAGCAAGGTGGCGGGGACCGACAAGGAGCAGTTCTTC.

This clonotype has just a few counts. The rearrangement uses TRBV6-5 and TRBJ2-1, with 11 bases aligning to TRBD2. The ends lost 6 bases at V and 2 bases at J; junction bases unmatched: 3. Germline CDR1 and CDR2: MNHEY and SVGAGI. This CDR3 comprises 15 residues. The CDR3 region has the DNA TGTGCCAGCAGAGAGACTAGCGGGACCTACAATGAGCAGTTCTTC. This codes for CASRETSGTYNEQFF.

The chain combines TRBV4-1 with TRBJ2-1; TRBD2 might be the D (6 bases). The V gene's germline CDR1 is MGHRA and CDR2 YSYEKL. This CDR3 is 17 amino acids long. Trimming stripped 4 bases from V and 2 bases from J, with 18 bases between. The CDR3 DNA reads as TGCGCCAGCAGCCCTTTGGGAGGTAGCGGCCCCTACAATGAGCAGTTCTTC. This encodes CASSPLGGSGPYNEQFF.

The CDR3 coding sequence is TGCGCCAGCAGCCACGGGGCTAGCGGGACTACAGATACGCAGTATTTT. The encoded protein is CASSHGASGTTDTQYF. The chain employs TRBV5-1 and TRBJ2-3; TRBD2 agrees at 9 bases. The germline V gene has CDR1 SGHRS and CDR2 YFSETQ. V was clipped by 4 bases and J by 3 bases; unmatched bases: 9. The CDR3 is 16 amino acids.